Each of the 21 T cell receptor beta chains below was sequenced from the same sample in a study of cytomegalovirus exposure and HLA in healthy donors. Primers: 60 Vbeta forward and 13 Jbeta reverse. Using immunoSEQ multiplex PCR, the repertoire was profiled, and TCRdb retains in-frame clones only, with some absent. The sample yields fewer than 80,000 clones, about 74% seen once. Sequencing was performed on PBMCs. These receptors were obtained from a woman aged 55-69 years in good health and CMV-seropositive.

This CDR3 is CASSSSSGGGADTQYF. The CDR3, as DNA: TGTGCCAGCAGCTCCTCTAGCGGGGGGGGCGCAGATACGCAGTATTTT. J is TRBJ2-3 and V is TRBV7-2; 12 bases match TRBD2. This CDR3 has 16 amino acids. Germline CDR1 reads SGHTA; CDR2 reads FQGNSA. J gave up 4 bases and V 4 bases, and 6 bases lay outside the gene matches.

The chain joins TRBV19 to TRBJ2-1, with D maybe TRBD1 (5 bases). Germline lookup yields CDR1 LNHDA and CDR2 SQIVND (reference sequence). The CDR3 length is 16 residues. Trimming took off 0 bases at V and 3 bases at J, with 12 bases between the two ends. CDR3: CASSIDHRTLYNEQFF. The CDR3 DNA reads TGTGCCAGTAGTATAGATCACAGGACCCTCTACAATGAGCAGTTCTTC.

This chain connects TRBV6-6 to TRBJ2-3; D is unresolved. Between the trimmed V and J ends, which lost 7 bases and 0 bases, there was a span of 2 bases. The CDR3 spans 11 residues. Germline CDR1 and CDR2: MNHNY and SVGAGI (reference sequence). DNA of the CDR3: TGTGCCAGCACTAGCACAGATACGCAGTATTTT. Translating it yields CASTSTDTQYF.

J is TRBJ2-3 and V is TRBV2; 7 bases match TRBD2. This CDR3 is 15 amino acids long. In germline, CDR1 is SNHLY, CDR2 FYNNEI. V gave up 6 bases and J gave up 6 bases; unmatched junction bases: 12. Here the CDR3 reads CASSSRSGEMDTQYF. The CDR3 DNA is TGTGCCAGCAGCTCTAGGAGCGGGGAGATGGATACGCAGTATTTT.

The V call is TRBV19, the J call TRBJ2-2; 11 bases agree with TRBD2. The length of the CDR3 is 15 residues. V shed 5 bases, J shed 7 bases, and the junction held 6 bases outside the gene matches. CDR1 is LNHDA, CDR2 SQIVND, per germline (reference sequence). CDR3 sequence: CASSFTSGGNGELFF. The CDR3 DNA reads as TGTGCCAGTAGTTTTACTAGCGGGGGTAACGGGGAGCTGTTTTTT.

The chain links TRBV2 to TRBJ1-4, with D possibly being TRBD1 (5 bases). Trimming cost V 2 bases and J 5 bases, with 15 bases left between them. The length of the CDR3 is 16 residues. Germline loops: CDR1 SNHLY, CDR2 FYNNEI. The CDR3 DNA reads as TGTGCCAGCAGTGAACAGGGAGGTGGGGCAAATGAAAAACTGTTTTTT. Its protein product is CASSEQGGGANEKLFF.

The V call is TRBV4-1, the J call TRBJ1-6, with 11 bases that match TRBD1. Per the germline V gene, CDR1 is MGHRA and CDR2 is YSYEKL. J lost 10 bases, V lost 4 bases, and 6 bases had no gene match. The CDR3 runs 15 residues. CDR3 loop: CASSPRDRGESPLHF. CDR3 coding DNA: TGCGCCAGCAGCCCCCGGGACAGGGGGGAATCACCCCTCCACTTT.

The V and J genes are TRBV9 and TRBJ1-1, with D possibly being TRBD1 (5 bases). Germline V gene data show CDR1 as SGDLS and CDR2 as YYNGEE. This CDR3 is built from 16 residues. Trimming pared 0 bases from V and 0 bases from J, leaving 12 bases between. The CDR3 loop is CASSVAGGGMNTEAFF. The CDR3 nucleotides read TGTGCCAGCAGCGTAGCTGGGGGGGGAATGAACACTGAAGCTTTCTTT.

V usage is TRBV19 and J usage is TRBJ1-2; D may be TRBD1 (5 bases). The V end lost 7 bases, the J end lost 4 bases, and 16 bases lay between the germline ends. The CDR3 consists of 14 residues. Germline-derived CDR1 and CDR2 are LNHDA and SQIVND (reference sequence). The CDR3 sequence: CASTRDVNLYGYTF. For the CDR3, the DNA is TGTGCCAGTACGCGGGACGTCAACCTCTATGGCTACACCTTC. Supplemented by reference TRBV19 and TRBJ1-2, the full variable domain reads DGGITQSPKYLFRKEGQNVTLSCEQNLNHDAMYWYRQDPGQGLRLIYYSQIVNDFQKGDIAEGYSVSREKKESFPLTVTSAQKNPTAFYLCASTRDVNLYGYTFGSGTRLTVV.

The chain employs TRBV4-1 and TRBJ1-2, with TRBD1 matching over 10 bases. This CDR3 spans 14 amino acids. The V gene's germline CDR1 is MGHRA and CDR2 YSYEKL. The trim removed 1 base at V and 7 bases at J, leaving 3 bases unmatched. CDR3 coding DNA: TGCGCCAGCAGCCAAGCCGGGACAGGGGCTGGCTACACCTTC. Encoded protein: CASSQAGTGAGYTF.

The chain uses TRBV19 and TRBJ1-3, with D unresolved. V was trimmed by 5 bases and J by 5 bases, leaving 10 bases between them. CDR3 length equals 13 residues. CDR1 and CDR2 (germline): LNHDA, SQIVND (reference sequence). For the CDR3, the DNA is TGTGCCAGTAGTGAGGAGGCGAGAAACACCATATATTTT. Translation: CASSEEARNTIYF.

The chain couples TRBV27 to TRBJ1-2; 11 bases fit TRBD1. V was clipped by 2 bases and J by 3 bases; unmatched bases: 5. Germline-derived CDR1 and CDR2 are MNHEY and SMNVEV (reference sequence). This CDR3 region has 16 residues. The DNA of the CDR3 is TGTGCCAGCAGTTTAACCAGGACAGGGGGCGACTATGGCTACACCTTC. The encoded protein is CASSLTRTGGDYGYTF.

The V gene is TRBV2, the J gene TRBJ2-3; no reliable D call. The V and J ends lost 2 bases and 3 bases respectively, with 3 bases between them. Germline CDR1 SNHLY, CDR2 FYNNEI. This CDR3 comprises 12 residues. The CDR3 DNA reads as TGTGCCAGCAGTGAACTGACAGATACGCAGTATTTT. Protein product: CASSELTDTQYF.

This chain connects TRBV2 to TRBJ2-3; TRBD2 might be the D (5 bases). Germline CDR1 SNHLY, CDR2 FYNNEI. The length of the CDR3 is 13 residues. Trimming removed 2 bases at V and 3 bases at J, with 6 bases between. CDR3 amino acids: CASSERRTDTQYF. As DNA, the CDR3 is TGTGCCAGCAGTGAAAGGAGGACAGATACGCAGTATTTT.

The CDR3 loop reads CASRRTGGYTF. The DNA for the CDR3 is TGTGCCAGCAGACGTACAGGGGGCTACACCTTC. V and J are TRBV6-1 and TRBJ1-2, with D maybe TRBD1 (6 bases). The V end lost 6 bases, the J end lost 8 bases, and 10 bases lay between the germline ends. Germline V lookup: CDR1 MNHNS, CDR2 SASEGT. The CDR3 covers 11 residues.

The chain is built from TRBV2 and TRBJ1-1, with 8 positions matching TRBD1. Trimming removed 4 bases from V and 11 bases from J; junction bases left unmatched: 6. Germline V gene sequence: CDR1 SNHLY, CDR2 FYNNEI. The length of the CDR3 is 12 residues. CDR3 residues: CASSADTGGAFF. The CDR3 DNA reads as TGTGCCAGCAGTGCCGACACAGGGGGGGCTTTCTTT.

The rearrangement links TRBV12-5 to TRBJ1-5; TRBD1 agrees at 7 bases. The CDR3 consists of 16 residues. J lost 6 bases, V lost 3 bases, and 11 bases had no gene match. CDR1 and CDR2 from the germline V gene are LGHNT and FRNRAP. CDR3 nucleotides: TGTGCTAGTGGTTTACAATACAGGGGCGTGGGTCAGCCCCAGCATTTT. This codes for CASGLQYRGVGQPQHF.

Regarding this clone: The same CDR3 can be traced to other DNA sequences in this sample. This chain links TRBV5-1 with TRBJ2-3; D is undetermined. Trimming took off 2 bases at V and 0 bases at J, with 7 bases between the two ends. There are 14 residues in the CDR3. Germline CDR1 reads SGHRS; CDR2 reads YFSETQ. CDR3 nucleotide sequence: TGCGCCAGCAGCTTTGGCGGTAGCACAGATACGCAGTATTTT. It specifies CASSFGGSTDTQYF.

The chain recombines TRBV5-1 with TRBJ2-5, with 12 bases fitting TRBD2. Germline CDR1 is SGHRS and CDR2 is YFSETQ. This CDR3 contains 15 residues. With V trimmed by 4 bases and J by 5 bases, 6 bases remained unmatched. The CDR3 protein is CASSPSGRAVETQYF. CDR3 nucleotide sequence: TGCGCCAGCAGCCCTAGCGGGAGGGCCGTGGAGACCCAGTACTTC.

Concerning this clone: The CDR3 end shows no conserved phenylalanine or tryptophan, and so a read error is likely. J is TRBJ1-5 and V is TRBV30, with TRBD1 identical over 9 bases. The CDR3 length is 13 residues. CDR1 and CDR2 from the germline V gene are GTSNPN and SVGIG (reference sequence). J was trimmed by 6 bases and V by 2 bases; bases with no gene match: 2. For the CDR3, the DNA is TGTGCCTGGAGTACAGGGGGCCGTCAGCCCCAGCATGTT. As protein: CAWSTGGRQPQHV.

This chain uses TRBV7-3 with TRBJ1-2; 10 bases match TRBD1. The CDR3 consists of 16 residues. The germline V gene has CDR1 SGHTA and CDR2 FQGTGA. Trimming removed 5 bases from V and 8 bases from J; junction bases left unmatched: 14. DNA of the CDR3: TGTGCCAGCAGCCGCGTAGGGGACAGGGGAATCGGAGGCTACACCTTC. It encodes CASSRVGDRGIGGYTF.